This record covers a single T cell receptor (beta chain). The antigen remains undetermined. The sample belongs to a study of T cell responses to AZD1222 COVID-19 vaccine. Study details: Analysis merged second doses at about 4 or about 12 weeks. Study-level results: Researchers took repertoire samples only after the peak T cell response had come. Unmutated variant regions reportedly attract nearly half of all spike-specific TCRs. White British donors predominated, females outnumbered males, and clonal diversity was possibly underestimated.

Germline lookup yields CDR1 LNHDA and CDR2 SQIVND (reference sequence). The CDR3 covers 18 residues. Trimming removed 4 bases at V and 2 bases at J, with 21 bases between. Clones were sequenced by immunoSEQ multiplex PCR, and TCRdb holds only the in-frame ones, with some missing. This sample has 140,000 to 150,000 clones, with more than 80% found just once. This TCR came from an adult in good health. The V and J genes are TRBV19 and TRBJ2-1; TRBD1 or TRBD2 may be the D gene (5 bases each). Sequencing used peripheral blood, obtained on day 0 of AZD1222 vaccination. The CDR3 bases are TGTGCCAGTAGTACTCCTCTCCTCCGGGACGGAACCTACAATGAGCAGTTCTTC. The encoded protein is CASSTPLLRDGTYNEQFF.